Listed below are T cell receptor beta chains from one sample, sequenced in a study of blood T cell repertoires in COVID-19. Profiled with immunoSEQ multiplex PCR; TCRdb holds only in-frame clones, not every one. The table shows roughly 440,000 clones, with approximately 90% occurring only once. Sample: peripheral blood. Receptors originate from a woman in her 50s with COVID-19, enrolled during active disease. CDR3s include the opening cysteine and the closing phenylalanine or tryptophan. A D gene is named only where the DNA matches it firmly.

DNA: TGTGCCAGCAGCCGTACAGGGGGCACAGATACGCAGTATTTT
CDR3: CASSRTGGTDTQYF
J: TRBJ2-3
V: TRBV7-9
D: TRBD1

DNA: TGTGCCAGCAGCCCTCGTCAGGGTTGGATCTATGGCTACACCTTC
CDR3: CASSPRQGWIYGYTF
J: TRBJ1-2
V: TRBV5-5
D: .

DNA: TGTGCCAGCAGCTCCTTAAGGTCGGGGGAGCAGTACTTC
CDR3: CASSSLRSGEQYF
J: TRBJ2-7
V: TRBV5-4
D: .

DNA: TGTGCCAGCAGCCATGGGCCCCAGCCCCAGCATTTT
CDR3: CASSHGPQPQHF
J: TRBJ1-5
V: TRBV7-9
D: .

DNA: TGTGCCAGCAGCTTGGGCGGGACTAGTAGGCACAATGAGCAGTTCTTC
CDR3: CASSLGGTSRHNEQFF
J: TRBJ2-1
V: TRBV5-4
D: TRBD2

DNA: TGTGCCAGCAGCTTATACGTGAGACAGGGTAATTCACCCCTCCACTTT
CDR3: CASSLYVRQGNSPLHF
J: TRBJ1-6
V: TRBV11-2
D: TRBD1

DNA: TGTGCCTGGAGTCAGTCGGGGAGTCAGCCCCAGCATTTT
CDR3: CAWSQSGSQPQHF
J: TRBJ1-5
V: TRBV30
D: .

DNA: TGTGCCAGCAGCTTGAAGGGGCTGAGTGGCTACACCTTC
CDR3: CASSLKGLSGYTF
J: TRBJ1-2
V: TRBV5-8
D: .

DNA: TGTGCCAGCTCACCACAGAGACAGGGTTACTATGGCTACACCTTC
CDR3: CASSPQRQGYYGYTF
J: TRBJ1-2
V: TRBV18
D: TRBD1

DNA: TGCGCCAGCAGCTCGGGGGGCAACTATGGCTACACCTTC
CDR3: CASSSGGNYGYTF
J: TRBJ1-2
V: TRBV5-1
D: .